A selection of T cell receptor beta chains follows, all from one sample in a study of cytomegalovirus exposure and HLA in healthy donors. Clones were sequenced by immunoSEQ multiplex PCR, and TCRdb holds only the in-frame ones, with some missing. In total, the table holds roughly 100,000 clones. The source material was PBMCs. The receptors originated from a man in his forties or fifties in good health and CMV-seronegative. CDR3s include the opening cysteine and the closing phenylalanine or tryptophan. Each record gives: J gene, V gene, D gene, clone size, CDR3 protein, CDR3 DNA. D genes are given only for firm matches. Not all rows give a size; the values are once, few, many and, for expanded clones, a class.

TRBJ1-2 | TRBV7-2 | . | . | CASSLATAYGYTF | TGTGCCAGCAGCTTAGCCACAGCATATGGCTACACCTTC
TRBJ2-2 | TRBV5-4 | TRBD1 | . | CASSLGVGQGAIAGELFF | TGTGCCAGCAGCTTAGGGGTCGGACAGGGGGCAATTGCCGGGGAGCTGTTTTTT
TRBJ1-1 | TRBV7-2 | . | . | CASSYDRNTEAFF | TGTGCCAGCAGCTATGACAGGAACACTGAAGCTTTCTTT
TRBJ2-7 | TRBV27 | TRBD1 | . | CASSLAGGFSYEQYF | TGTGCCAGCAGTTTGGCAGGGGGCTTTAGTTACGAGCAGTACTTC
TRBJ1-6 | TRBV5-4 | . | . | CASSLDPVSPLHF | TGTGCCAGCAGCTTGGATCCGGTCTCACCCCTCCACTTT
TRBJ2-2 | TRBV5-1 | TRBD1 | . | CASSVQGTGELFF | TGCGCCAGCAGTGTACAGGGGACCGGGGAGCTGTTTTTT
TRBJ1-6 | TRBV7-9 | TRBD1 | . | CASSPGGTGGLNSPLHF | TGTGCCAGCAGCCCAGGTGGGACAGGGGGCCTGAATTCACCCCTCCACTTT
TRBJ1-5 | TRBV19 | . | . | CASSIGPRGNQPQHF | TGTGCCAGTAGTATTGGACCCCGGGGGAATCAGCCCCAGCATTTT
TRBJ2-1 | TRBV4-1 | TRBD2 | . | CASSREGLAGELWFF | TGCGCCAGCAGCCGAGAGGGGCTAGCGGGCGAGTTGTGGTTCTTC
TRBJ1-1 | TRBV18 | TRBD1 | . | CASSPGTGRNTEAFF | TGTGCCAGCTCACCAGGGACAGGAAGGAACACTGAAGCTTTCTTT
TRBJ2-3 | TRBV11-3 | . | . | CASSSDTRLTDTQYF | TGTGCCAGCAGCTCCGATACGAGACTCACAGATACGCAGTATTTT
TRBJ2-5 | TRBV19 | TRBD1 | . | CATQRTGGRGETQYF | TGTGCCACCCAACGGACAGGGGGCCGGGGAGAGACCCAGTACTTC
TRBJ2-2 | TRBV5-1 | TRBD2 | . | CASSWGLAGGPVTGELFF | TGCGCCAGCAGCTGGGGACTAGCGGGGGGGCCGGTGACCGGGGAGCTGTTTTTT
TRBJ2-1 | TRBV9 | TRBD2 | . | CASSVDPTGGLMNEQFF | TGTGCCAGCAGCGTAGACCCTACGGGAGGGTTAATGAATGAGCAGTTCTTC
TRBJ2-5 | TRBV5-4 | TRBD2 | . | CASSGGTSGSLDEQYF | TGTGCCAGCAGCGGGGGGACTAGCGGGAGTTTAGATGAGCAGTACTTC
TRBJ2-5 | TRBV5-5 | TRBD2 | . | CASSSGLAGSQETQYF | TGTGCCAGCAGCTCTGGACTAGCGGGCTCCCAAGAGACCCAGTACTTC
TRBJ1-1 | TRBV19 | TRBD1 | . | CASSREDRGSTEAFF | TGTGCCAGTAGTAGGGAAGACAGGGGGAGCACTGAAGCTTTCTTT
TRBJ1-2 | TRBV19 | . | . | CASRGGYYGYTF | TGTGCCAGCCGTGGGGGCTACTATGGCTACACCTTC
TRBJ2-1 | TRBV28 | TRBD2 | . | CASSLTAGVWNEQFF | TGTGCCAGCAGTTTAACAGCGGGAGTCTGGAATGAGCAGTTCTTC
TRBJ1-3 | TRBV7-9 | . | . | CASSLGAGAGNTIYF | TGTGCCAGCAGCTTAGGGGCAGGGGCTGGAAACACCATATATTTT
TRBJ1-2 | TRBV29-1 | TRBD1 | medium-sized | CSVDVWGQGRVWGYTF | TGCAGCGTTGATGTGTGGGGACAGGGGCGGGTGTGGGGCTACACCTTC
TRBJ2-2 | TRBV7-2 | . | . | CASRRAGELFF | TGTGCCAGCCGACGGGCCGGGGAGCTGTTTTTT
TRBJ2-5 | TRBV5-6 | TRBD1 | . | CASSFGTGGRSVETQYF | TGTGCCAGCAGCTTTGGGACAGGGGGGCGTTCCGTGGAGACCCAGTACTTC
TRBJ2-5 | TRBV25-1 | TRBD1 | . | CASRGQWSQYF | TGTGCCAGCAGGGGACAGTGGAGCCAGTACTTC
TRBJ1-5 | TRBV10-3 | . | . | CASRGVDNQPQHF | TGTGCCTCCCGGGGGGTGGACAATCAGCCCCAGCATTTT
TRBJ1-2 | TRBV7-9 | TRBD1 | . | CASSPRTGENGYTF | TGTGCCAGCAGCCCCCGGACAGGGGAAAATGGCTACACCTTC
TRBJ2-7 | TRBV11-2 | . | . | CASSLVAGWGYEQYF | TGTGCCAGCAGCTTAGTTGCGGGTTGGGGCTACGAGCAGTACTTC
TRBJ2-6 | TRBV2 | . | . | CASRAGANVLTF | TGTGCCAGCAGAGCCGGGGCCAACGTCCTGACTTTC
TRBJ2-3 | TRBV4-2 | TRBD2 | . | CASSQDQRGATDTQYF | TGTGCCAGCAGCCAAGACCAGCGGGGGGCCACAGATACGCAGTATTTT
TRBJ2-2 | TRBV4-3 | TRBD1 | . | CASSQDRALGQGFTGELFF | TGCGCCAGCAGCCAAGATAGGGCCTTGGGACAGGGTTTCACCGGGGAGCTGTTTTTT
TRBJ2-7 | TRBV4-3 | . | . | CASSQVRVSYEQYF | TGCGCCAGCAGCCAAGTCAGGGTTTCCTACGAGCAGTACTTC
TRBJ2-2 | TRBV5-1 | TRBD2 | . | CASSGLAGGPTGELFF | TGCGCCAGCAGCGGTTTAGCGGGAGGTCCCACCGGGGAGCTGTTTTTT
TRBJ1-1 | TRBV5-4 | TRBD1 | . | CASSGTTGGRTEAFF | TGTGCCAGCAGCGGTACAACAGGGGGTAGGACTGAAGCTTTCTTT
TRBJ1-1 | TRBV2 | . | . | CASNGLGRDSNTEAFF | TGTGCCAGCAACGGCTTGGGGAGGGATTCGAACACTGAAGCTTTCTTT
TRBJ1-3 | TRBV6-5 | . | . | CASTIGQNTGNTIYF | TGTGCCAGCACTATCGGACAAAACACTGGAAACACCATATATTTT
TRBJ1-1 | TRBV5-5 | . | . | CASRRDLNTEAFF | TGTGCCAGCAGGAGAGACTTGAACACTGAAGCTTTCTTT
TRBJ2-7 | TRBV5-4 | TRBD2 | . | CASSRASSGASYEQYF | TGTGCCAGCAGCCGGGCCTCTAGCGGGGCATCCTACGAGCAGTACTTC